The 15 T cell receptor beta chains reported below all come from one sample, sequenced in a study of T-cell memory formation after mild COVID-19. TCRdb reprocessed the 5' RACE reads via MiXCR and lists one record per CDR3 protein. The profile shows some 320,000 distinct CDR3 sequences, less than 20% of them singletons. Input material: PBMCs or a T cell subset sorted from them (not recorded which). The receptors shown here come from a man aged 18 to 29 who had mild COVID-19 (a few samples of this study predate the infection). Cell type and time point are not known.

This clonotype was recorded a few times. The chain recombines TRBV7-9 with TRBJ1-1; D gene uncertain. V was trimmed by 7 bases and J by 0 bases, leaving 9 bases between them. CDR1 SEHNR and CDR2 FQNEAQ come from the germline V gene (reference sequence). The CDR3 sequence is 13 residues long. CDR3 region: CASTGEMNTEAFF. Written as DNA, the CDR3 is TGTGCCAGCACCGGGGAGATGAACACTGAAGCTTTCTTT.

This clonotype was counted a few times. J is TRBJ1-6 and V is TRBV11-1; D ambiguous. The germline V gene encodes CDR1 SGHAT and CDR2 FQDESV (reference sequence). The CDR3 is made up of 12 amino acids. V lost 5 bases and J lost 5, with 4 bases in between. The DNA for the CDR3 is TGTGCCAGCAGCCCCAATAATTCACCCCTCCACTTT. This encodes CASSPNNSPLHF. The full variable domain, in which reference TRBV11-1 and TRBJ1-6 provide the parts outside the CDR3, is EAEVAQSPRYKITEKSQAVAFWCDPISGHATLYWYRQILGQGPELLVQFQDESVVDDSQLPKDRFSAERLKGVDSTLKIQPAELGDSAMYLCASSPNNSPLHFGNGTRLTVT.

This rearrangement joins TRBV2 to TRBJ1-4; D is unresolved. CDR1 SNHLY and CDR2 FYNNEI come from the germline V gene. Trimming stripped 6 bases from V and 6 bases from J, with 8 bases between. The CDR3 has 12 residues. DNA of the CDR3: TGTGCCAGCAGCGCCCCCGATGAAAAACTGTTTTTT. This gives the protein CASSAPDEKLFF.

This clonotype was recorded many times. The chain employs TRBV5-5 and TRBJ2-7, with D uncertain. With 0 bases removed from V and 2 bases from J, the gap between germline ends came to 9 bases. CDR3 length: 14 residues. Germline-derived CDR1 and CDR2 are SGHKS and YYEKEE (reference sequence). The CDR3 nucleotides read TGTGCCAGCAGCTTGGGTGGGTTCGCCTACGAGCAGTACGTC. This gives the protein CASSLGGFAYEQYV.

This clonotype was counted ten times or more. The CDR3 loop is CASSVGVETEAFF. CDR3 DNA: TGTGCCAGCAGCGTAGGAGTAGAAACTGAAGCTTTCTTT. The V call is TRBV9, the J call TRBJ1-1; D gene uncertain. Per germline, CDR1 SGDLS and CDR2 YYNGEE. CDR3 length: 13 amino acids. Trimming removed 0 bases from V and 5 bases from J, with 8 bases in between.

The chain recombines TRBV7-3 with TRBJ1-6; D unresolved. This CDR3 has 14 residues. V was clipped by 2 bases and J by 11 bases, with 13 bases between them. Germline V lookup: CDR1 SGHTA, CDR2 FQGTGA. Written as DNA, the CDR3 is TGTGCCAGCAGCTTAGAGGGTCAACGAACACCCCTCCACTTT. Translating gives CASSLEGQRTPLHF.

CDR3 region: CASSFSLAGAETQYF. CDR3 coding DNA: TGTGCCAGCAGTTTTTCCCTAGCGGGGGCAGAGACCCAGTACTTC. The gene calls are TRBV12-3 or TRBV12-4 and TRBJ2-5, with 10 bases identical to TRBD2. Trimming at V came to 3 bases and at J to 4 bases, leaving 5 bases not matched to a gene. The CDR3 is 15 residues long.

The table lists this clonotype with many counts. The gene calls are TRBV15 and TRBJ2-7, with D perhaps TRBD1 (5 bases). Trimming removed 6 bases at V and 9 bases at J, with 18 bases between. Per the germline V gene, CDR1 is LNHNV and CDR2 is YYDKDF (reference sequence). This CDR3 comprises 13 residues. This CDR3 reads CATSTGFGFGQYV. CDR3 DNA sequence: TGTGCCACCAGTACAGGTTTTGGTTTCGGGCAGTACGTC.

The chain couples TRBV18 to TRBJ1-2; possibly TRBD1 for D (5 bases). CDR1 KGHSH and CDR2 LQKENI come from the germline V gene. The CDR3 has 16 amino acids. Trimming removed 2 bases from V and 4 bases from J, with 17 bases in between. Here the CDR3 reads CASSPAPRVDGYGYTF. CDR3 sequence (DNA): TGTGCCAGCTCACCAGCCCCCAGGGTAGATGGCTATGGCTACACCTTC.

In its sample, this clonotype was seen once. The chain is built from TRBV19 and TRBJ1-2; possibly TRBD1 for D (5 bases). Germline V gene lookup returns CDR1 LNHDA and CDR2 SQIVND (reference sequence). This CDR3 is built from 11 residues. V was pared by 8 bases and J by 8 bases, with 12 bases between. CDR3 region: CASGTYRGYTF. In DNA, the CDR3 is TGTGCCAGTGGGACCTACCGGGGCTACACCTTC.

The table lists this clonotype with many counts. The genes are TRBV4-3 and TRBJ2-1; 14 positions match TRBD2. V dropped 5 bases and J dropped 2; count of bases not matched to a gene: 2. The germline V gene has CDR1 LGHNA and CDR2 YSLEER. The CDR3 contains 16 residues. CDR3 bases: TGCGCCAGCAGCTCGACTAGCGGGGGGGCCTACAATGAGCAGTTCTTC. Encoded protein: CASSSTSGGAYNEQFF.

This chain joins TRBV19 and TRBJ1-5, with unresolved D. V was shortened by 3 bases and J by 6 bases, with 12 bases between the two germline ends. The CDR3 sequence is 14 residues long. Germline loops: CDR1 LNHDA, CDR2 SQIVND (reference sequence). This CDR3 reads CASSIGSGGQPQHF. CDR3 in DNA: TGTGCCAGTAGTATTGGCTCGGGCGGTCAGCCCCAGCATTTT.

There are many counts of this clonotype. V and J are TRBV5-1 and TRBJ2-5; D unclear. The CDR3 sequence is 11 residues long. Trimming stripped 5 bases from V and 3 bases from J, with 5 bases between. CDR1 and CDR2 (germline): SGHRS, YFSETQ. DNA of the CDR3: TGCGCCAGCAGGCGTGAAGAGACCCAGTACTTC. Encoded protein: CASRREETQYF.

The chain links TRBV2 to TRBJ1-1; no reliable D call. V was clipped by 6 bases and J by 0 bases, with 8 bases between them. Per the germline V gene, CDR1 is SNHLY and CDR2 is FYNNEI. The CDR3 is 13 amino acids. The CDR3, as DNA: TGTGCCAGCAGGTATAACCTGAACACTGAAGCTTTCTTT. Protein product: CASRYNLNTEAFF.

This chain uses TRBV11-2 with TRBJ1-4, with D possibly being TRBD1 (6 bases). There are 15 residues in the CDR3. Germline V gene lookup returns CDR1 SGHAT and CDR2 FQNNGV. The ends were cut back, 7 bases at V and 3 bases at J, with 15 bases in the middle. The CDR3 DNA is TGTGCCAGCAACGGGGGGCGCATGGCTAATGAAAAACTGTTTTTT. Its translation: CASNGGRMANEKLFF.